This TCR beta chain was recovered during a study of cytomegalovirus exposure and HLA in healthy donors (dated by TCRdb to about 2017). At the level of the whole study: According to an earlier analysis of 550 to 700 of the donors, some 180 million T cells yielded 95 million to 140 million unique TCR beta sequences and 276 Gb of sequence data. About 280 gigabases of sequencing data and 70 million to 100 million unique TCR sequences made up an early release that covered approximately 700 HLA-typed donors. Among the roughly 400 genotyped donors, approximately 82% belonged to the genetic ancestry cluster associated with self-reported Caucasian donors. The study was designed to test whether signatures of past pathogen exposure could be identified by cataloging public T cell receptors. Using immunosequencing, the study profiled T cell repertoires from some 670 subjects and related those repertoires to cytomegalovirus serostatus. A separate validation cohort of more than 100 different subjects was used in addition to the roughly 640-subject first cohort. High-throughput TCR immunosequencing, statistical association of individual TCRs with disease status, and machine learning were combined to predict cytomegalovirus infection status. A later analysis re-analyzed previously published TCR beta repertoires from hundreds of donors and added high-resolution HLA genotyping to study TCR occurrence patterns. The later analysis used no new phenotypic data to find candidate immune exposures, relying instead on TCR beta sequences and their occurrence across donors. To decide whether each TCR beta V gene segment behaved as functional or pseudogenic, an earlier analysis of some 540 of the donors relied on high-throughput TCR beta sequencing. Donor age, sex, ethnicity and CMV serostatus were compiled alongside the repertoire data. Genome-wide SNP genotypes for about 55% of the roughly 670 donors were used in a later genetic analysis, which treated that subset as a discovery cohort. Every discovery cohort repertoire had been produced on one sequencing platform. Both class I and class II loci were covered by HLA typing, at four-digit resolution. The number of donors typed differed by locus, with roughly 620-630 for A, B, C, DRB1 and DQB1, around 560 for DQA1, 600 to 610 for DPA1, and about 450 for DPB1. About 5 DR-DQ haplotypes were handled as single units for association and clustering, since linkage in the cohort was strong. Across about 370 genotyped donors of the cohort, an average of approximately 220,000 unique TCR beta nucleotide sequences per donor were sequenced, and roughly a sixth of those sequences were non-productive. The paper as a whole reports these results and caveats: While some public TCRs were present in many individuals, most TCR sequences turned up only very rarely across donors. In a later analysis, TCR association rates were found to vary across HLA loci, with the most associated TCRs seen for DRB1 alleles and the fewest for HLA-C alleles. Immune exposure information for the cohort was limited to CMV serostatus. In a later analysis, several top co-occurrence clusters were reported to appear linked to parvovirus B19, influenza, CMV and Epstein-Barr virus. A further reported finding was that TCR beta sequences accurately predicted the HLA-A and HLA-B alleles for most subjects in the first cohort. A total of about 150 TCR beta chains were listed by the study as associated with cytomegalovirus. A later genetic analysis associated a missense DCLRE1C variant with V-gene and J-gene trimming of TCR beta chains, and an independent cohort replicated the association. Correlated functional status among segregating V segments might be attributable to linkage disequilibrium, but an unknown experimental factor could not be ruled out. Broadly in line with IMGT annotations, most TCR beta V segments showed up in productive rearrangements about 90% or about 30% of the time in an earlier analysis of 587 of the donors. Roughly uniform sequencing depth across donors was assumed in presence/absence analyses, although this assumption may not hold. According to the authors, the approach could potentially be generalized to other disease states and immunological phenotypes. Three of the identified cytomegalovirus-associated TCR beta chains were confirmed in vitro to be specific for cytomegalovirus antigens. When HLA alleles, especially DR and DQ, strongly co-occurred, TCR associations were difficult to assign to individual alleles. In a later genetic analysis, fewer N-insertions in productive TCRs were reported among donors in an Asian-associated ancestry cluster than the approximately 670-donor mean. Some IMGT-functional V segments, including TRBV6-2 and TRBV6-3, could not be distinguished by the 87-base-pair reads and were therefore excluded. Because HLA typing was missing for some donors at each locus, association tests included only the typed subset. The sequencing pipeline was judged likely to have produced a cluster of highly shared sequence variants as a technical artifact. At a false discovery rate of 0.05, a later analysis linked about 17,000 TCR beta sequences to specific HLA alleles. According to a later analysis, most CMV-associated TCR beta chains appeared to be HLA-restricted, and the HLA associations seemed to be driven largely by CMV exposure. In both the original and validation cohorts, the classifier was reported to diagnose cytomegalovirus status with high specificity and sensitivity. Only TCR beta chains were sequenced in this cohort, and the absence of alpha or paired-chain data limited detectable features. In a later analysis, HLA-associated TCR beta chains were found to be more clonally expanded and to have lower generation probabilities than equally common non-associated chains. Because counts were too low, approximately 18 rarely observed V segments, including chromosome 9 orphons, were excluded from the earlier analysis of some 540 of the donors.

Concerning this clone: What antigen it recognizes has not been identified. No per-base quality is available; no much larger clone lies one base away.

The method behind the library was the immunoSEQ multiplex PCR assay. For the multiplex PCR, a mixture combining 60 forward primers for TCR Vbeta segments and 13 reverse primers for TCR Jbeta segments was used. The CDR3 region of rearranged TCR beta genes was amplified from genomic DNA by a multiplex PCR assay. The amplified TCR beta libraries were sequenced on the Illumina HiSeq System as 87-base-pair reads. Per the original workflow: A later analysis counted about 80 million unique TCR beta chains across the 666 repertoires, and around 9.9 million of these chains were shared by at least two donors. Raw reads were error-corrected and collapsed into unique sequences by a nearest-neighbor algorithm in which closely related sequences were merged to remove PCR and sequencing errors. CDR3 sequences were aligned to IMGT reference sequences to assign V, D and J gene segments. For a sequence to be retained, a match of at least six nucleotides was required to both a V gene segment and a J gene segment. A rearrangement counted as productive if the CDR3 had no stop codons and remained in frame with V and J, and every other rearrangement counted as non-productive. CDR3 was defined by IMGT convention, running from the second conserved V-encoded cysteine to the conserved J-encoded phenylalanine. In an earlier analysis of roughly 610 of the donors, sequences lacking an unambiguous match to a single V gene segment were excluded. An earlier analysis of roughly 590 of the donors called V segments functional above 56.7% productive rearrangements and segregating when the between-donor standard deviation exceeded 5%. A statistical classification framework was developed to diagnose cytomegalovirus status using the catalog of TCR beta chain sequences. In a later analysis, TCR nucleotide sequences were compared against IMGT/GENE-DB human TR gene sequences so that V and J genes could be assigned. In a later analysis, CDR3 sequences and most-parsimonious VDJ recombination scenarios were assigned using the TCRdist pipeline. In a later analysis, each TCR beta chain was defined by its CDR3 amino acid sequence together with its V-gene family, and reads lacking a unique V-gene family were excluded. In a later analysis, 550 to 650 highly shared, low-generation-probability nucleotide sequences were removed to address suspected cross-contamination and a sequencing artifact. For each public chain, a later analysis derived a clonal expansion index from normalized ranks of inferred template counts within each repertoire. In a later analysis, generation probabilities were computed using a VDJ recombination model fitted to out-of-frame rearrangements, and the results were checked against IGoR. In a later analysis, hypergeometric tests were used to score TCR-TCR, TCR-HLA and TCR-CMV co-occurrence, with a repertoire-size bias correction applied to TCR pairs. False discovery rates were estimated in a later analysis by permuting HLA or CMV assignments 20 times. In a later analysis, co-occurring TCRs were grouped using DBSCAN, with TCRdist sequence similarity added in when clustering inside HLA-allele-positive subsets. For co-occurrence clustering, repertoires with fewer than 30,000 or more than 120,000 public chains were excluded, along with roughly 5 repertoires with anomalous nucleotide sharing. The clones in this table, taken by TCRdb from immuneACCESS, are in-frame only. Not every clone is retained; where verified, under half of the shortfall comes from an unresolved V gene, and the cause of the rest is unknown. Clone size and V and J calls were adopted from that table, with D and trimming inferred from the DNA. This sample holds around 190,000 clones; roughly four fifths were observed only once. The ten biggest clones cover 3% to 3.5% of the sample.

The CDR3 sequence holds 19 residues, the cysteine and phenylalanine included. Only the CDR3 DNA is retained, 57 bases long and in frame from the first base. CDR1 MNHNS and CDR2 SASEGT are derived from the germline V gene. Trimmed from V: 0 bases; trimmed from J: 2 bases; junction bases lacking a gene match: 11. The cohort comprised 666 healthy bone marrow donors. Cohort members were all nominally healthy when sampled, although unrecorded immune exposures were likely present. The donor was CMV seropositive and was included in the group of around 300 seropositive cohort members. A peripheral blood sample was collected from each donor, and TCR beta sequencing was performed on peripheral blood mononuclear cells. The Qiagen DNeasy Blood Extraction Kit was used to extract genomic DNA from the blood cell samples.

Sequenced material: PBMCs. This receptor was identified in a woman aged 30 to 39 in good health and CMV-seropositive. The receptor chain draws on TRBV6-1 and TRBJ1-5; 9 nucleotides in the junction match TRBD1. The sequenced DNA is TGTGCCAGCAGTGAAGCTTCAGGGACAGGGAGATTGGGCAATCAGCCCCAGCATTTT. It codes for CASSEASGTGRLGNQPQHF.